Shown below are 29 T cell receptor beta chains from a single sample sequenced in a study of molecular identifiers for immune sequencing clone quantification. TCRdb re-called the PCR reads with MiXCR, one entry per CDR3 protein. There are a few hundred thousand distinct CDR3 sequences in the sample; about 25% occur only once, and over 0.6% lies in the top ten. The material sequenced was naive CD8+ T cells from blood, with Jurkat cell RNA spiked in. Sample subset: FACS-sorted CD8+CD4-CCR7+CD45RA+ naive T cells. These receptors were taken from a human donor in good health. Some libraries in this study had Jurkat cell RNA spiked in.

This clonotype was recorded at least ten times. The rearrangement links TRBV27 to TRBJ1-5, with TRBD1 identical over 7 bases. Germline V lookup: CDR1 MNHEY, CDR2 SMNVEV (reference sequence). V shed 5 bases and J 0 bases; nucleotides not matched to a gene: 4. This CDR3 is built from 15 residues. The CDR3 loop is CASSGGQDSNQPQHF. The DNA of the CDR3 is TGTGCCAGCAGTGGCGGACAGGATAGCAATCAGCCCCAGCATTTT.

This clonotype was seen only a few times. The chain links TRBV29-1 to TRBJ2-5, with TRBD2 matching 10 bases. Germline V CDR1 and CDR2: SQVTM, ANQGSEA. V was clipped by 1 base and J by 5 bases; unmatched bases: 10. The CDR3 consists of 16 residues. CDR3 in DNA: TGCAGCGTTGAAGGGTGGAGCGGGGGGGAGGATGAGACCCAGTACTTC. Translated, it gives CSVEGWSGGEDETQYF. Using reference TRBV29-1 and TRBJ2-5 for the parts outside the CDR3, the full variable domain is SAVISQKPSRDICQRGTSLTIQCQVDSQVTMMFWYRQQPGQSLTLIATANQGSEATYESGFVIDKFPISRPNLTFSTLTVSNMSPEDSSIYLCSVEGWSGGEDETQYFGPGTRLLVL.

This clonotype was picked up many times. Germline is not matched at one junction end, which may reflect a read error. The DNA for the CDR3 is TGTGCCAGCAGCTTAGGGACAGGGGCGGGTGAAGCTTTCTTT. Protein product: CASSLGTGAGEAFF. V and J are TRBV12-3 or TRBV12-4 and TRBJ1-1, with 10 nucleotides matching TRBD1. There are 14 residues in the CDR3.

This clonotype showed up many times. This chain uses TRBV7-2 with TRBJ2-1; no clear D. From germline, CDR1 is SGHTA and CDR2 FQGNSA. This CDR3 spans 11 amino acids. The V end was cut by 6 bases, the J end by 8 bases, with 8 bases between. For the CDR3, the DNA is TGTGCCAGCAGTTCAGACCATGAGCAGTTCTTC. This codes for CASSSDHEQFF.

This rearrangement joins TRBV19 to TRBJ2-1; 7 bases map to TRBD2. Trimming cost V 3 bases and J 9 bases; bases outside gene matches: 5. The CDR3 extends over 13 amino acids. Looked up from germline, CDR1 is LNHDA and CDR2 is SQIVND (reference sequence). For the CDR3, the DNA is TGTGCCAGTAGTATCATGGGGGGGGGTGAGCAGTTCTTC. Protein product: CASSIMGGGEQFF.

In regard to this clonotype: This may arise from a read error, as a much more abundant clone is one base away. The chain combines TRBV12-3 or TRBV12-4 with TRBJ1-4; D unresolved. The length of the CDR3 is 15 residues. The CDR3 nucleotides read TGTGCCAGCAGTTTAGTAACAGTTAATATGAGGAAACCGTTTTTT. Translated: CASSLVTVNMRKPFF.

Only a few counts were recorded for this clonotype. V and J are TRBV28 and TRBJ2-2, with 15 bases fitting TRBD2. With 2 bases clipped from V and 5 bases from J, the junction kept 6 bases outside the gene matches. CDR1 and CDR2 (germline): MDHEN, SYDVKM. This CDR3 comprises 18 residues. CDR3 nucleotide sequence: TGTGCCAGCAGTTTAGGACTAGCGGGAGGGCCGCGTACCGGGGAGCTGTTTTTT. Residues: CASSLGLAGGPRTGELFF. Full variable domain (outside the CDR3, taken from reference TRBV28 and TRBJ2-2): DVKVTQSSRYLVKRTGEKVFLECVQDMDHENMFWYRQDPGLGLRLIYFSYDVKMKEKGDIPEGYSVSREKKERFSLILESASTNQTSMYLCASSLGLAGGPRTGELFFGEGSRLTVL.

The sample holds a few counts of this clonotype. This chain connects TRBV4-2 to TRBJ1-5; tentative D call: TRBD1 (6 bases). Trimming took off 0 bases at V and 6 bases at J, with 12 bases between the two ends. The CDR3 contains 15 residues. Germline CDR1 reads LGHNA; CDR2 reads YNFKEQ. The CDR3 DNA reads TGTGCCAGCAGCCAAGAAACAGGGACCAGTCAGCCCCAGCATTTT. Translation: CASSQETGTSQPQHF.

With respect to this clonotype: A much larger clone lies one base from this, so it may be a read error. J is TRBJ2-7 and V is TRBV20-1; D not certain. The germline gives CDR1 DFQATT, CDR2 SNEGSKA (reference sequence). This CDR3 region has 13 residues. CDR3 in amino acids: CSARVPNNYKQYF. The CDR3 region has the DNA TGCAGTGCTAGAGTCCCTAATAACTACAAGCAGTACTTC.

The rearrangement joins TRBV20-1 to TRBJ2-1, with D tentatively TRBD2 (6 bases). The length of the CDR3 is 14 residues. The V end lost 3 bases, the J end lost 4 bases, and 13 bases lay between the germline ends. Germline V lookup: CDR1 DFQATT, CDR2 SNEGSKA (reference sequence). For the CDR3, the DNA is TGCAGTGCTAGTTCGGACTACCTATACAATGAGCAGTTCTTC. As protein: CSASSDYLYNEQFF.

This clonotype was seen repeatedly, ten times or more. The rearrangement links TRBV29-1 to TRBJ2-7; D might be TRBD2 (6 bases). CDR1 and CDR2 from the germline V gene are SQVTM and ANQGSEA. The CDR3 sequence is 13 residues long. The V and J ends lost 5 bases and 0 bases respectively, with 11 bases between them. In DNA form, the CDR3 reads TGCAGCGTTTCCCCCGGGAGCTCCTACGAGCAGTACTTC. Its protein is CSVSPGSSYEQYF.

At least ten counts were recorded for this clonotype. J is TRBJ2-3 and V is TRBV20-1; 7 bases align to TRBD1. CDR1 DFQATT and CDR2 SNEGSKA come from the germline V gene (reference sequence). The J segment lost 2 bases and the V segment lost 7 bases, leaving 6 bases of the junction unmatched. The CDR3 is made up of 13 amino acids. CDR3 protein: CSVQGDPTDTQYF. The DNA for the CDR3 is TGCAGTGTTCAGGGGGACCCCACAGATACGCAGTATTTT.

As regards this clonotype: A junction boundary mismatches the germline segment, possibly from a read error. V gene TRBV29-1 combines with J gene TRBJ2-5; D is ambiguous. Germline V gene sequence: CDR1 SQVTM, CDR2 ANQGSEA. The CDR3 loop spans 13 amino acids. CDR3 loop: CSVEDRLKEAQYF. The DNA for the CDR3 is TGCAGCGTTGAAGATCGGCTAAAAGAGGCCCAGTACTTC. Full variable domain (missing parts from reference TRBV29-1 and TRBJ2-5): SAVISQKPSRDICQRGTSLTIQCQVDSQVTMMFWYRQQPGQSLTLIATANQGSEATYESGFVIDKFPISRPNLTFSTLTVSNMSPEDSSIYLCSVEDRLKEAQYFGPGTRLLVL.

This clonotype has only a few counts. The chain recombines TRBV6-2 or TRBV6-3 with TRBJ2-7; possibly TRBD2 for D (5 bases). The CDR3 totals 14 residues. Germline CDR1 reads MNHEY; CDR2 reads SVGEGT. The germline V and J ends were trimmed by 3 bases and 5 bases, with 14 bases remaining between them. As DNA, the CDR3 is TGTGCCAGCAGTTATGGGGTTGTCGGGGACGAGCAGTACTTC. Translating gives CASSYGVVGDEQYF.

This clonotype was seen many times. The CDR3 spells CASSDGKGGYEKLFF. CDR3 in DNA: TGTGCCAGCAGTGATGGGAAGGGAGGATATGAAAAACTGTTTTTT. This rearrangement joins TRBV2 to TRBJ1-4; no clear D gene. Germline CDR1 and CDR2: SNHLY and FYNNEI. CDR3 length equals 15 residues. V dropped 3 bases and J dropped 6 bases, with 14 bases sitting between them.

Points on this clonotype: The CDR3 end shows no conserved phenylalanine or tryptophan, and so a read error is likely. The chain combines TRBV4-2 with TRBJ2-1; maybe TRBD2 (6 bases). Germline lookup yields CDR1 LGHNA and CDR2 YNFKEQ. Between the trimmed V and J ends, which lost 1 base and 2 bases, there was a span of 18 bases. This CDR3 comprises 18 residues. CDR3 amino acids: CASSQGVIGRGAYNEQFL. CDR3 nucleotide sequence: TGTGCCAGCAGCCAAGGAGTGATCGGGCGGGGAGCCTACAATGAGCAGTTCCTC.

The chain uses TRBV7-9 and TRBJ1-4; maybe TRBD1 (6 bases). V lost 3 bases to trimming and J lost 4 bases, with 36 bases between them. The CDR3 totals 23 residues. Germline values: CDR1 SEHNR, CDR2 FQNEAQ (reference sequence). For the CDR3, the DNA is TGTGCCAGCAGCTTTGGGGGCGCGCGCGCAACCCCAGGGAGGACAGCCTATAATGAAAAACTGTTTTTT. Amino acid sequence: CASSFGGARATPGRTAYNEKLFF.

The rearrangement joins TRBV5-6 to TRBJ2-1, with 12 bases that match TRBD2. Germline CDR1 and CDR2: SGHDT and YYEEEE. J gave up 0 bases and V 5 bases, and 9 bases lay outside the gene matches. The CDR3 sequence is 18 residues long. CDR3 amino acids: CASRPGLAGTSSYNEQFF. The CDR3 nucleotides read TGTGCCAGCAGGCCGGGACTAGCGGGCACAAGCTCCTACAATGAGCAGTTCTTC.

For this clonotype: It may be a read error: a sequence one base away is much more abundant. The CDR3 DNA reads as TGCAGTGCTGGGAGGGGGGGCTCCTACGAGCAGTACTTC. It translates to CSAGRGGSYEQYF. This chain uses TRBV20-1 with TRBJ2-7, with D perhaps TRBD2 (7 bases). V lost 5 bases to trimming and J lost 0 bases, with 11 bases between them. Germline V gene sequence: CDR1 DFQATT, CDR2 SNEGSKA (reference sequence). The CDR3 consists of 13 residues.

About this clonotype itself: This may stem from a read error, because a much larger clone lies one nucleotide away. V is TRBV4-2 and J is TRBJ2-7; tentatively, D is TRBD1 (5 bases). The V and J ends lost 2 bases and 6 bases respectively, with 11 bases between them. There are 13 residues in the CDR3. The V gene's germline CDR1 is LGHNA and CDR2 YNFKEQ. DNA of the CDR3: TGTGCCAGCAGCCAATGGGCAGGGTGCGAGCAGTACTTC. Residues: CASSQWAGCEQYF.

This clonotype was detected only a few times. The chain joins TRBV4-2 to TRBJ2-2; 7 bases line up with TRBD2. V shed 0 bases, J shed 4 bases, and the junction held 2 bases outside the gene matches. Germline V gene data show CDR1 as LGHNA and CDR2 as YNFKEQ. The CDR3 is 15 amino acids. The CDR3 reads CASSQESGITGELFF. Written as DNA, the CDR3 is TGTGCCAGCAGCCAAGAAAGCGGGATCACCGGGGAGCTGTTTTTT.

This chain links TRBV11-2 with TRBJ1-6, with D hard to call. The V gene's germline CDR1 is SGHAT and CDR2 FQNNGV. The CDR3 runs 12 residues. V gave up 0 bases and J gave up 16 bases, with 10 bases separating them. The CDR3 region is CASSLDGLQLHF. The CDR3 nucleotides read TGTGCCAGCAGCTTAGATGGTTTGCAGCTCCACTTT.

This clonotype was observed a few times. The chain links TRBV28 to TRBJ2-7; a possible D gene is TRBD1 (6 bases). This CDR3 is built from 14 residues. Trimming stripped 6 bases from V and 2 bases from J, with 14 bases between. Germline CDR1 reads MDHEN; CDR2 reads SYDVKM. CDR3 loop: CASRPRGDTYEQYF. The DNA for the CDR3 is TGTGCCAGCAGACCCAGGGGCGACACCTACGAGCAGTACTTC.

A few counts support this clonotype. The V call is TRBV9, the J call TRBJ1-1; D gene ambiguous. V lost 0 bases and J lost 4, with 13 bases in between. Germline V gene data show CDR1 as SGDLS and CDR2 as YYNGEE. The CDR3 is 15 residues long. The CDR3 loop is CASSVDISLSTEAFF. CDR3 sequence (DNA): TGTGCCAGCAGCGTAGATATTAGTTTGAGCACTGAAGCTTTCTTT.

This clonotype was observed at least ten times. DNA of the CDR3: TGTGCCAGCAGTGAAGCGCTTCAGGGCATAGACTACGAGCAGTACTTC. The encoded protein is CASSEALQGIDYEQYF. The chain recombines TRBV6-1 with TRBJ2-7; D possibly corresponds to TRBD1 (5 bases). The CDR3 contains 16 residues. V lost 0 bases and J lost 3, with 15 bases in between. Germline-derived CDR1 and CDR2 are MNHNS and SASEGT.

V and J are TRBV27 and TRBJ1-5; D possibly corresponds to TRBD1 (5 bases). Germline CDR1 and CDR2: MNHEY and SMNVEV (reference sequence). The V and J ends lost 0 bases and 11 bases respectively, with 20 bases between them. This CDR3 has 16 residues. The CDR3 nucleotides are TGTGCCAGCAGTTTATCGGGGACCGATACAAGCGAGGCCCAGCATTTT. It yields the protein CASSLSGTDTSEAQHF.

Many counts were recorded for this clonotype. The chain recombines TRBV14 with TRBJ1-1; D gene uncertain. Trimming stripped 0 bases from V and 6 bases from J, with 11 bases between. The germline V gene encodes CDR1 SGHDN and CDR2 FVKESK. CDR3 length: 14 amino acids. CDR3 protein: CASSQDRVGSEAFF. The CDR3 DNA reads TGTGCCAGCAGCCAAGATAGGGTAGGGTCTGAAGCTTTCTTT. Combining the CDR3 with reference TRBV14 and TRBJ1-1 gives the whole variable domain EAGVTQFPSHSVIEKGQTVTLRCDPISGHDNLYWYRRVMGKEIKFLLHFVKESKQDESGMPNNRFLAERTGGTYSTLKVQPAELEDSGVYFCASSQDRVGSEAFFGQGTRLTVV.

As concerns this clonotype: This may stem from a read error, because a much larger clone lies one nucleotide away. V and J are TRBV6-5 and TRBJ1-1; D is perhaps TRBD1 (5 bases). This CDR3 is built from 14 residues. Per germline, CDR1 MNHEY and CDR2 SVGAGI. The CDR3 here is CASSYRALGTAAFF. The CDR3 DNA follows: TGTGCCAGCAGTTACCGGGCGCTGGGGACTGCAGCTTTCTTT.

This clonotype has ten or more counts. The chain links TRBV4-2 to TRBJ1-5; no firm D call. Germline CDR1 LGHNA, CDR2 YNFKEQ. The CDR3 is 15 residues long. V shed 0 bases and J shed 4 bases, with 10 bases lying between them. The CDR3: CASSQEMSGNQPQHF. The CDR3 DNA sequence: TGTGCCAGCAGCCAAGAGATGTCAGGAAATCAGCCCCAGCATTTT.